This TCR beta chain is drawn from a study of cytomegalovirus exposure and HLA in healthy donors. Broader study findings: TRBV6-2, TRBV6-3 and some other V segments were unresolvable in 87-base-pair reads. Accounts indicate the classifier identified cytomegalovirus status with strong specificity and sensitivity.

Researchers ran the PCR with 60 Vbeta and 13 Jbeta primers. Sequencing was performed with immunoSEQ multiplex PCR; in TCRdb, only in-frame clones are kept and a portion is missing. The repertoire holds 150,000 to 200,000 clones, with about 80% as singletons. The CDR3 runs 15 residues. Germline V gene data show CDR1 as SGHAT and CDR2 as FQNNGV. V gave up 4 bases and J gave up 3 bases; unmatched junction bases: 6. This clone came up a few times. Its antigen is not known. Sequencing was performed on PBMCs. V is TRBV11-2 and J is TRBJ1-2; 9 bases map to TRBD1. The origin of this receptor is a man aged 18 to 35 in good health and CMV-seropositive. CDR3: CASSSLQGAYYGYTF. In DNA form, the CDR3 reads TGTGCCAGCAGCTCCTTACAGGGGGCCTACTATGGCTACACCTTC.